Here is one TCR beta chain with its context. The antigen remains unidentified. This entry comes from a study of OX40 agonist ivuxolimab in advanced cancers. Overall study: Hepatocellular carcinoma, melanoma, renal cell or head and neck cancer occurred in dose-escalation patients. Findings and caveats of the study: Expanded peripheral T cell antigen specificity was not determined. The CD4+ and CD8+ T cells in the blood had expanded clonally by week 6 at 0.1 to 3.0 mg/kg.

Blood samples were obtained at baseline, cycle 4 day 1, and cycle 7 day 1. CDR1 is MNHEY and CDR2 is SVGAGI in the germline V gene. V was shortened by 1 base and J by 4 bases, with 5 bases between the two germline ends. The CDR3 spans 13 residues. Generated by immunoSEQ multiplex PCR, the TCRdb table keeps only in-frame clones and is missing some. The sample holds 25,000 to 30,000 clones; more than 60% are singletons and the top ten take 29%. The TCR was taken from an adult with an advanced solid tumor such as melanoma, head and neck, liver or kidney cancer. The chain recombines TRBV6-5 with TRBJ2-1; D call uncertain. The specimen was CD4+ or CD8+ T cells sorted from blood, collected in a trial of the OX40 agonist ivuxolimab. CDR3 in amino acids: CASSYLGYNEQFF. DNA of the CDR3: TGTGCCAGCAGTTACTTGGGATACAATGAGCAGTTCTTC.